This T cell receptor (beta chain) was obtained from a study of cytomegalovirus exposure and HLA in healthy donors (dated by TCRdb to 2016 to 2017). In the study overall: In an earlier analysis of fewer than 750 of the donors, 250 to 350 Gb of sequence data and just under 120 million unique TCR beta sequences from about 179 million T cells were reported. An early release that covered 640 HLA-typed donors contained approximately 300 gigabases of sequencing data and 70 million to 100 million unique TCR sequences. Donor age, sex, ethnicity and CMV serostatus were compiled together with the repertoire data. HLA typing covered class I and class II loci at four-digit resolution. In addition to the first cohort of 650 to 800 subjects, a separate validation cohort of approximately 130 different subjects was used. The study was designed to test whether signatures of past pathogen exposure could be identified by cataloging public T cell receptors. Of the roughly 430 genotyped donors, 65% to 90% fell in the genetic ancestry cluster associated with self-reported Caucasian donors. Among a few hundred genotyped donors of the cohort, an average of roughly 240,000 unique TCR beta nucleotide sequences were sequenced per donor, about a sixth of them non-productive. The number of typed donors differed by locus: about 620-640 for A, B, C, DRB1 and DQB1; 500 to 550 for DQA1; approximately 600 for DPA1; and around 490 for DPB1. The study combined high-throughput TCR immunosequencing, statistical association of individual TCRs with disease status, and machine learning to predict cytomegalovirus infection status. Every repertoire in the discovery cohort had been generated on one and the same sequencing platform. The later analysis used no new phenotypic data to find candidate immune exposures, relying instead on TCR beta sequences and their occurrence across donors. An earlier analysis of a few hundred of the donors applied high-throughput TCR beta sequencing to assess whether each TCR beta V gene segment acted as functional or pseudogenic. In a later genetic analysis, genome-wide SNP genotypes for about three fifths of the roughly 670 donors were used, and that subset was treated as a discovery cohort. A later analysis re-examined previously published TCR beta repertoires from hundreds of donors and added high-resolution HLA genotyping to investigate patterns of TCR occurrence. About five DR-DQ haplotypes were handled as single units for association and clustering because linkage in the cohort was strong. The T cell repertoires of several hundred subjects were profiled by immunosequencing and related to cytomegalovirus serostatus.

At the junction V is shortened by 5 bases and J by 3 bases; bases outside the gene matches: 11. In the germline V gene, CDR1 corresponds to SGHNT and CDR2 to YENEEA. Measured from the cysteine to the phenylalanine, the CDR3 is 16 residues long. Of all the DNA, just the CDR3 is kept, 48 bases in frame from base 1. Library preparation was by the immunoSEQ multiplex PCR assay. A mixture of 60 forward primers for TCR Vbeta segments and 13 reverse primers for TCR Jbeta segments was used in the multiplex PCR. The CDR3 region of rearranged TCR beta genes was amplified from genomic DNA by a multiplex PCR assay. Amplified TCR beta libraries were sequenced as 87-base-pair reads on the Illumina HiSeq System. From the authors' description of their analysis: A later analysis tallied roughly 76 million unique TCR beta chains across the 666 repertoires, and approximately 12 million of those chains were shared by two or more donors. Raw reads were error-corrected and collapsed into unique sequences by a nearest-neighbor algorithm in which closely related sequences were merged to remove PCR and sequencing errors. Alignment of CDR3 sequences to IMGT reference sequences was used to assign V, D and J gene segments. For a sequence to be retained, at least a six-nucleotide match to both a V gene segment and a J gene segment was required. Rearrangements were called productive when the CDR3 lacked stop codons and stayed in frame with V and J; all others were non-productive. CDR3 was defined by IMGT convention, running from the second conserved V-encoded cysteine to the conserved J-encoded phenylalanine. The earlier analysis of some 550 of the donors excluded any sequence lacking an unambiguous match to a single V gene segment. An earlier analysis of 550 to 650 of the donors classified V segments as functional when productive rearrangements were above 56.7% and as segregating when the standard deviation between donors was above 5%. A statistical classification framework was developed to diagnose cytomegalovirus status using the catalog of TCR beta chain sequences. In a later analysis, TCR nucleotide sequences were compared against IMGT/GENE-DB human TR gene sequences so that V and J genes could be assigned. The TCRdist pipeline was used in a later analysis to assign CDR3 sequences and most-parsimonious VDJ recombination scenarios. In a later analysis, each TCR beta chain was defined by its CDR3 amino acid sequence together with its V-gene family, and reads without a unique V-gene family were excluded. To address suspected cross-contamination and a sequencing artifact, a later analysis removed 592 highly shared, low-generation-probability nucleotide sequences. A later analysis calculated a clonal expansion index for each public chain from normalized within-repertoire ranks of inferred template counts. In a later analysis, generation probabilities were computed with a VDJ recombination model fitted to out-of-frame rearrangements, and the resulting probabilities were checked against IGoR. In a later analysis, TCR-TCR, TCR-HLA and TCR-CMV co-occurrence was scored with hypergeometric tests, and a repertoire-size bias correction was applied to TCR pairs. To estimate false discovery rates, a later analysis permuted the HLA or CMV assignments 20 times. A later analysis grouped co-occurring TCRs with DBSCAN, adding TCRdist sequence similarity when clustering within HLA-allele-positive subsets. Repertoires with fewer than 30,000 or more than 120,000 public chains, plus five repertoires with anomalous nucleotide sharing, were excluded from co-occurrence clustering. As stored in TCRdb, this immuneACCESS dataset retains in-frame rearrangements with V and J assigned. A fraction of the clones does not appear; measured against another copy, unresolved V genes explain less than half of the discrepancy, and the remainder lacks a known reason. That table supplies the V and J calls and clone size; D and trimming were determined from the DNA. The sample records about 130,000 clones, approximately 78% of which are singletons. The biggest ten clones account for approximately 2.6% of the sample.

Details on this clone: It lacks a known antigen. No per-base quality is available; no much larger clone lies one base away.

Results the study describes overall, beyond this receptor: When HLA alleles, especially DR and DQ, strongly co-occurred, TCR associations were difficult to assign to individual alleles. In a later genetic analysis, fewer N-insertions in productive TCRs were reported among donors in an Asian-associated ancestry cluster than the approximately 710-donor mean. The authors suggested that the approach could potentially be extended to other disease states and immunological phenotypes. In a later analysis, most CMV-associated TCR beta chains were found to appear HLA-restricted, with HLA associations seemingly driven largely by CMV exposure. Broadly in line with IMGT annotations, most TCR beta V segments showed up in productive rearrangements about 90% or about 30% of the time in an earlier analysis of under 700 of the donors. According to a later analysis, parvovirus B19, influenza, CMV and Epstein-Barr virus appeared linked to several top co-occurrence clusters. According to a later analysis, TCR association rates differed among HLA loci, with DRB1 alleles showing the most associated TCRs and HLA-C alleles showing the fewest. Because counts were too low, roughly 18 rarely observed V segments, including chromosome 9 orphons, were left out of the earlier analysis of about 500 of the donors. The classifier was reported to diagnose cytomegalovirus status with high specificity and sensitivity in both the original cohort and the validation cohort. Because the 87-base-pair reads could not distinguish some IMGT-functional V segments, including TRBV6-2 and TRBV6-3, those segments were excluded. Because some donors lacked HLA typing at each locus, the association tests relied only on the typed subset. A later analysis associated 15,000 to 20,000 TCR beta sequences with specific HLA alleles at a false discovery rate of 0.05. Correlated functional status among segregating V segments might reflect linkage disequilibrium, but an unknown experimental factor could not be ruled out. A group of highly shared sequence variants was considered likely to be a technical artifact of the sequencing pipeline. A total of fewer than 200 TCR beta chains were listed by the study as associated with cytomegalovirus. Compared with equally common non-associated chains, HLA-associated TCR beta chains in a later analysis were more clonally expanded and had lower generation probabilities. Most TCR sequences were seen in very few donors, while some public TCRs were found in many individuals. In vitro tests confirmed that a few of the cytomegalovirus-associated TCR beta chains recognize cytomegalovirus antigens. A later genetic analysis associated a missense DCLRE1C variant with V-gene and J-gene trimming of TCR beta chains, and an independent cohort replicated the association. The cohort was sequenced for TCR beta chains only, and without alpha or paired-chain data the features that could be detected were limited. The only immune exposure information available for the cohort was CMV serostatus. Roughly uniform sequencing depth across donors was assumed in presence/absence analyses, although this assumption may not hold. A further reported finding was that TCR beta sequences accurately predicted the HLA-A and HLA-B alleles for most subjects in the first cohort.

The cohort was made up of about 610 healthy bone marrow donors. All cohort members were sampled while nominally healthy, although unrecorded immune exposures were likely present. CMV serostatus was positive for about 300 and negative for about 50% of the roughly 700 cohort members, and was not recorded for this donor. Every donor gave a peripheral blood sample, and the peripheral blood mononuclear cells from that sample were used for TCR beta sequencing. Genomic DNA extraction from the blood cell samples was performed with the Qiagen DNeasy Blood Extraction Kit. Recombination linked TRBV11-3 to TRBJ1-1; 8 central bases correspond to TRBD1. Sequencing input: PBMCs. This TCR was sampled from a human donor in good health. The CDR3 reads CASSPGPGGLHTEAFF. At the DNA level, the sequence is TGTGCCAGCAGCCCCGGTCCAGGGGGCCTACACACTGAAGCTTTCTTT.